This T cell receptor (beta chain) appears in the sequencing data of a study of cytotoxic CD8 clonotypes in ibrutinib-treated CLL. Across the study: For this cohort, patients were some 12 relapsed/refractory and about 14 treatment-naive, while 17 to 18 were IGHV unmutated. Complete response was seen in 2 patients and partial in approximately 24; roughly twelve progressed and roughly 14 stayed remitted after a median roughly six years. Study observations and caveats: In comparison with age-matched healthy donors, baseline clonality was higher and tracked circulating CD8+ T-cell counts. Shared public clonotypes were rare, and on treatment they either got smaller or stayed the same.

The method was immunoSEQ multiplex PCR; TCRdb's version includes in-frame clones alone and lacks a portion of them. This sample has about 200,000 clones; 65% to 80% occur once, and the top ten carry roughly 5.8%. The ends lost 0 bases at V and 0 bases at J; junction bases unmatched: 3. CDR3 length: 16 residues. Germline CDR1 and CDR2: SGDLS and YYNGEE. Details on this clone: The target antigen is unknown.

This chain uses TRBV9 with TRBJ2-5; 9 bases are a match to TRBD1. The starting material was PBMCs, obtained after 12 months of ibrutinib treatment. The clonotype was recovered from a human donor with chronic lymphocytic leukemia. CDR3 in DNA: TGTGCCAGCAGCGTAGCGGGACAGGGTGACCAAGAGACCCAGTACTTC. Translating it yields CASSVAGQGDQETQYF.